Below, one TCR beta chain is given with its context. The antigen remains unidentified. The data originate from a study of T-cell reconstitution after alpha-beta-depleted transplantation in children. The length of the CDR3 is 13 residues. V was clipped by 2 bases and J by 3 bases, with 10 bases between them. Germline values: CDR1 SQVTM, CDR2 ANQGSEA. Whole-study results and caveats: The study reportedly traced alpha-beta T cells about two months after transplant to several hundred expanded graft clones. At day 60, the high TCRbeta diversity found in some patients originated from recipient T cells and thymic progenitors that had survived. Hyperexpanded clones declined; after one year, newly produced T cells mostly supplied diversity.

Preparation of the TCRbeta library involved a method that used unique molecular identifiers. TCRdb reanalysed the PCR reads using MiXCR and keeps one entry per CDR3 protein. The table has 800,000 to 1,000,000 distinct CDR3 sequences, roughly 31% seen once. This receptor was taken from a boy under three years old who had a stem cell transplant for SCID, so the T cells may come from the graft donor. The V and J genes are TRBV29-1 and TRBJ1-1; tentative D call: TRBD1 (5 bases). The material sequenced was PBMCs, mostly from graft donor cells, taken 360 days after TCRalphabeta/CD19-depleted stem cell transplant. The CDR3 sequence: CSVEIGGYTEAFF. CDR3 sequence (DNA): TGCAGCGTTGAAATCGGGGGTTACACTGAAGCTTTCTTT.